This TCR beta chain was identified during a study of shared clonotypes between healthy human individuals. CD8 cells regarded as naive lacked CD45RO, were positively chosen for CCR7, and omitted terminally differentiated effector memory CD45RA+ cells. Every contributor of samples was a Caucasian grown-up residing in Nashville, Tennessee. The CDR3 is 14 amino acids. The V end lost 2 bases, the J end lost 1 base, and 6 bases lay between the germline ends. Looked up from germline, CDR1 is ENHRY and CDR2 is SYGVKD. The material for each subset, its genomic DNA, was split evenly across several immunoSEQ plates. Clones were sequenced by immunoSEQ multiplex PCR, and TCRdb holds only the in-frame ones, with some missing. Of over 2,000,000 clones detected, 90% to 95% appear once; the ten largest clones hold about 1.7%.

The TCR originated in a man between 18 and 35 years old in good health. Some clones in this sample may be carry-over from other donors' samples. The sequenced sample was naive CD8+ T cells from PBMCs. The rearrangement joins TRBV10-3 to TRBJ1-5; D remains ambiguous. The CDR3, as DNA: TGTGCCATCAGTGAGGGGTCGAGCAATCAGCCCCAGCATTTT. It specifies CAISEGSSNQPQHF.